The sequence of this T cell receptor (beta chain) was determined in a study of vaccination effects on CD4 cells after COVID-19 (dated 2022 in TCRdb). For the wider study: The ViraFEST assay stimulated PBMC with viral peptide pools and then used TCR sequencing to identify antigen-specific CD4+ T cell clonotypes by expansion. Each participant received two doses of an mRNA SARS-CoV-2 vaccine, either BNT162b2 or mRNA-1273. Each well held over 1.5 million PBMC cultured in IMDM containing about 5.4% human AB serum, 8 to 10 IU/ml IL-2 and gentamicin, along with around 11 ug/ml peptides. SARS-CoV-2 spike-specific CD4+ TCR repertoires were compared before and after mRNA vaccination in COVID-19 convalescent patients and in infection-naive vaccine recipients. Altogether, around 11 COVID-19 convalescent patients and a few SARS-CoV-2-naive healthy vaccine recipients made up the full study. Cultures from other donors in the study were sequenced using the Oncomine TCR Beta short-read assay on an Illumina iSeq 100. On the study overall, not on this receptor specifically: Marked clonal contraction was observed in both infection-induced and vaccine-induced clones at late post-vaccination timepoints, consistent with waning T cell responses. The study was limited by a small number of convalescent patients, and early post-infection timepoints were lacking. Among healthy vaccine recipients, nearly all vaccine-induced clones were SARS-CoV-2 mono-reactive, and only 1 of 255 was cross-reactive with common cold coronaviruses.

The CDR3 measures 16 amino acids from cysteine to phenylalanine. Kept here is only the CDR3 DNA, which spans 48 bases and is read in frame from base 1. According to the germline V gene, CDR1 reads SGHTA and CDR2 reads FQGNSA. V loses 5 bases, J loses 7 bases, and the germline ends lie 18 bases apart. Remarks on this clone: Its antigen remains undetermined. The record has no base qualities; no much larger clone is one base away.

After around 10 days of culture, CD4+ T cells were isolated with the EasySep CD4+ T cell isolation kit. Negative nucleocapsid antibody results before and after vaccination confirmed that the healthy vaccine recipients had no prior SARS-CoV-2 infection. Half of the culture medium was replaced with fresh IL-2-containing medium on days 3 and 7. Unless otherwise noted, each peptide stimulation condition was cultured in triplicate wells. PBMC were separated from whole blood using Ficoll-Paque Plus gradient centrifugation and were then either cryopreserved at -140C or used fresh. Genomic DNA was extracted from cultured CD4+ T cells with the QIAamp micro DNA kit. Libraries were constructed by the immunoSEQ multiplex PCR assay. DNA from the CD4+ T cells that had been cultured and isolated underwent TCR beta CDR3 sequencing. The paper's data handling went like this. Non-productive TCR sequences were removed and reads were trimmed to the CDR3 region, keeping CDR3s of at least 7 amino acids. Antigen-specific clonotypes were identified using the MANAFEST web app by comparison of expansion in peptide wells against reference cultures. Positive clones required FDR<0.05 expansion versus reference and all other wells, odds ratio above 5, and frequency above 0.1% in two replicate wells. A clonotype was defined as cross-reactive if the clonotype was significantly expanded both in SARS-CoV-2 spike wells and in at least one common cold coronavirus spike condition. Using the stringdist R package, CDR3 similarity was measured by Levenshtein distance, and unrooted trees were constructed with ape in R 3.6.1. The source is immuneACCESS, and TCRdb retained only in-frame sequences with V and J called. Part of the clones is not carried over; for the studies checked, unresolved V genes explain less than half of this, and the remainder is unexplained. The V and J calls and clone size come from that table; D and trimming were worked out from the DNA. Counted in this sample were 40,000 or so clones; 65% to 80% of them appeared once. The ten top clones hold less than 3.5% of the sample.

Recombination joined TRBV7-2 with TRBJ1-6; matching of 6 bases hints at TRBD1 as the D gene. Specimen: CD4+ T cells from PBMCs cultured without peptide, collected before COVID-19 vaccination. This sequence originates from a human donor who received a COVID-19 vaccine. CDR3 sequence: CASSLLGGAGNSPLHF. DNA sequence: TGTGCCAGCAGCCTCCTGGGGGGGGCAGGAAATTCACCCCTCCACTTT.